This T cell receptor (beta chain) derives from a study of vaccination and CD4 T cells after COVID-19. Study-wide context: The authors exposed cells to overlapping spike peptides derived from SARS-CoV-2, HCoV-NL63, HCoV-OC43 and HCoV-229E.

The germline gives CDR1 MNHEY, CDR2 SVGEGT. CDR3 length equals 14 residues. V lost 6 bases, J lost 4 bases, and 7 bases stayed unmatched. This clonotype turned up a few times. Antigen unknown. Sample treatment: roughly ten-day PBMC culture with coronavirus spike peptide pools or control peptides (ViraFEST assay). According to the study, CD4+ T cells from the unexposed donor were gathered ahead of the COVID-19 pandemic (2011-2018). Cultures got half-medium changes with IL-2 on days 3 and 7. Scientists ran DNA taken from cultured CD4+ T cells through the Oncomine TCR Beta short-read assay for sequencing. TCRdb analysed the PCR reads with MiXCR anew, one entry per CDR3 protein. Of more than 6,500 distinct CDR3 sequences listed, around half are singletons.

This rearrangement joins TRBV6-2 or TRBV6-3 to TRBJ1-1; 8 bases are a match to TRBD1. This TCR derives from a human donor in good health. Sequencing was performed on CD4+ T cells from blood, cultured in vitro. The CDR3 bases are TGTGCCAGCAGGACCCAGGGGGCGATCACTGAAGCTTTCTTT. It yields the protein CASRTQGAITEAFF.